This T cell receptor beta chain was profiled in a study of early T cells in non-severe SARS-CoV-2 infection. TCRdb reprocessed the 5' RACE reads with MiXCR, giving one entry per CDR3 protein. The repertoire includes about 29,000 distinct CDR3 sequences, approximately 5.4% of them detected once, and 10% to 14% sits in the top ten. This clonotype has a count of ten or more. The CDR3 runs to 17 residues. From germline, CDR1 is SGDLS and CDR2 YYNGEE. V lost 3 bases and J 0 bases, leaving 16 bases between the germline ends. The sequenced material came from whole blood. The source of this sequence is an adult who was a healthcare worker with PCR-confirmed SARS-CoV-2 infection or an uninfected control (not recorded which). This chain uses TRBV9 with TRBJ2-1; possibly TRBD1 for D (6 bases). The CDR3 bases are TGTGCCAGCAGCGAAAAGTTTCGGGACACCTCCTACAATGAGCAGTTCTTC. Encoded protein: CASSEKFRDTSYNEQFF.